This T cell receptor (beta chain) was sequenced in a study of shared clonotypes between healthy human individuals. In the study overall: A few men and a couple of women, aged 18 to 49, were donors. Three plates each covered CD4 naive and memory; CD8 naive two, CD8 memory one.

Here immunoSEQ multiplex PCR was the method, and the copy in TCRdb shows in-frame clones only, minus some. Of 1,400,000 or so clones listed, 98% are singletons. CD4+ cells yielded CD45RA+ naive and CD45RA-negative memory subsets. Remarks on this clone: Other nucleotide sequences from this sample produce the same CDR3.

Source material: naive CD4+ T cells sorted from blood. The subset was: CD45RA+ positively selected. This sequence was found in a man aged 25-40 years in good health.

The CDR3 loop reads CAWSVRGATEAFF. In DNA form, the CDR3 reads TGTGCCTGGAGTGTAAGGGGGGCCACTGAAGCTTTCTTT. The rearrangement joins TRBV30 to TRBJ1-1, with D possibly matching TRBD1 (6 bases). The CDR3 has 13 residues. V was trimmed by 0 bases and J by 4 bases, leaving 9 bases between them. Germline V gene data show CDR1 as GTSNPN and CDR2 as SVGIG (reference sequence).